These T cell receptor beta chains were read from a single sample in a study of blood T cell repertoires in COVID-19. Produced via immunoSEQ multiplex PCR; TCRdb's table is partial and in-frame only. The table includes roughly 68,000 clones, 80% to 90% detected once. The sample taken for sequencing was PBMCs or T cells enriched from blood (not recorded which). These receptor sequences come from a woman between 35 and 50 years old with acute COVID-19. Each CDR3 is given with its conserved first and last residue. Each record gives: J gene, clone size, V gene, CDR3 length, D gene, CDR3 DNA, CDR3 protein. The D gene is left open where the match is weak. Clone sizes are given selectively: once, few, many, or a class where the clone is expanded.

>TRBJ2-1|.|TRBV5-1|17|TRBD2
TGCGCCAGCAGCTCCCAGGGACTAGCGGAGACTTACAATGAGCAGTTCTTC
CASSSQGLAETYNEQFF
>TRBJ1-2|.|TRBV6-5|14|.
TGTGCCAGCGGCTCCACCAGGGGCTATGTCGGCTACACCTTC
CASGSTRGYVGYTF
>TRBJ2-7|few|TRBV2|14|.
TGTGCCAGCAGGACGGGACTGGGGGCCTACGAGCAGTACTTC
CASRTGLGAYEQYF
>TRBJ2-1|.|TRBV28|17|TRBD2
TGTGCCAGCAGTCCTTATTGGGCTAGCGGGGGATCGAATGAGCAGTTCTTC
CASSPYWASGGSNEQFF
>TRBJ2-7|few|TRBV27|13|.
TGTGCCAGCAGCCCGGGACAAACCTACGAGCAGTACTTC
CASSPGQTYEQYF
>TRBJ2-1|few|TRBV11-3|15|TRBD2
TGTGCCAGCAGCTTAGTCCCTAGCGGGGGCGTGGAGCAGTTCTTC
CASSLVPSGGVEQFF
>TRBJ1-1|.|TRBV28|16|TRBD1
TGTGCCAGCAGTTTATCAGGGCTCAGGGGGGACACTGAAGCTTTCTTT
CASSLSGLRGDTEAFF
>TRBJ1-1|.|TRBV6-5|13|TRBD1
TGTGCCAGCAGGACAGGGGTGAACACTGAAGCTTTCTTT
CASRTGVNTEAFF
>TRBJ2-5|.|TRBV10-2|17|TRBD2
TGCGCCAGCAGTGAGAGATTAGCGGGGCACCGACGAGAGACCCAGTACTTC
CASSERLAGHRRETQYF
>TRBJ2-5|.|TRBV24-1|14|TRBD1
TGTGCCACCAGTGATCCAGGGGGCAGAGAGACCCAGTACTTC
CATSDPGGRETQYF
>TRBJ1-5|.|TRBV10-3|14|.
TGTGCCATCAGTGAGTTGGGGGGGGCCCAGCCCCAGCATTTT
CAISELGGAQPQHF
>TRBJ2-1|few|TRBV6-1|14|TRBD1
TGTGCCAGCAGTGAAGGGGACAGGTATAGTGAGCAGTTCTTC
CASSEGDRYSEQFF
>TRBJ2-2|.|TRBV11-3|13|.
TGTGCCAGCAGCTTCAGGGGGGTCGGGGAGCTGTTTTTT
CASSFRGVGELFF
>TRBJ1-6|.|TRBV27|12|.
TGTGCCAGCAGTTTCGGAGGGAACTCCCTCCACTTT
CASSFGGNSLHF
>TRBJ2-5|.|TRBV28|15|TRBD2
TGTGCCAGCAGTTTAGACGGGACTAACCAAGAGACCCAGTACTTC
CASSLDGTNQETQYF
>TRBJ2-2|.|TRBV2|14|.
TGTGCCAGCAGTGATGAGAACGCCTACGGGGAGCTGTTTTTT
CASSDENAYGELFF
>TRBJ1-4|.|TRBV5-4|15|TRBD1
TGTGCCAGCAGCGCAGGGGGCACTACTAATGAAAAACTGTTTTTT
CASSAGGTTNEKLFF
>TRBJ2-3|.|TRBV2|11|.
TGTGCCAGCATGAGGTGGGATACGCAGTATTTT
CASMRWDTQYF
>TRBJ2-5|.|TRBV24-1|16|TRBD2
TGTGCCACCAGTGATACTCTAGCGGGAGGGCCACAGACCCAGTACTTC
CATSDTLAGGPQTQYF
>TRBJ2-3|once|TRBV28|14|TRBD1
TGTGCCAGCCGGAGACAGGGGAGGACAGATACGCAGTATTTT
CASRRQGRTDTQYF
>TRBJ1-3|.|TRBV2|15|.
TGTGCCAGCAGCCGGGGGGGGAGCTCTGGAAACACCATATATTTT
CASSRGGSSGNTIYF
>TRBJ1-4|once|TRBV5-6|16|TRBD1
TGTGCCAGCAGCTTGATAACAGGGGCCATTAATGAAAAACTGTTTTTT
CASSLITGAINEKLFF
>TRBJ2-1|.|TRBV5-6|17|.
TGTGCCAGCAGCTTGGCCGGGGCTAGCGTAGTTTTCGATGAGCAGTTCTTC
CASSLAGASVVFDEQFF
>TRBJ2-7|.|TRBV5-1|13|.
TGCGCCAGCAGCGCCGGGGGACGGTACGAGCAGTACTTC
CASSAGGRYEQYF
>TRBJ1-1|.|TRBV4-1|15|TRBD1
TGCGCCAGCAGCCAGGAAAGGACAGGGGGGACTGAAGCTTTCTTT
CASSQERTGGTEAFF
>TRBJ2-1|.|TRBV6-4|14|.
TGTGCCAGCAGTGTTGGAGGGACCTACAATGAGCAGTTCTTC
CASSVGGTYNEQFF
>TRBJ2-3|few|TRBV5-1|15|TRBD2
TGCGCCAGCAGCTTGCGGGGGGTTAGCACAGATACGCAGTATTTT
CASSLRGVSTDTQYF
>TRBJ2-3|.|TRBV5-4|18|TRBD1
TGTGCCAGCAGCTTGGTAGCCGGGACAGGGGGAGGCACAGATACGCAGTATTTT
CASSLVAGTGGGTDTQYF
>TRBJ1-1|.|TRBV10-3|14|.
TGTGCCATCAGTGAGGTCGGGAGGGTCACTGAAGCTTTCTTT
CAISEVGRVTEAFF
>TRBJ2-1|.|TRBV27|14|TRBD2
TGTGCCAGCAGTTTACGGGAGGATTACAATGAGCAGTTCTTC
CASSLREDYNEQFF
>TRBJ1-1|.|TRBV4-2|18|.
TGTGCCAGCAGCCAAGATCCGGGAGGCCTCCCAGGGTACACTGAAGCTTTCTTT
CASSQDPGGLPGYTEAFF